This T cell receptor beta chain was sequenced for a study of OX40 agonist ivuxolimab in advanced cancers. Overall study context: An agonistic anti-OX40 (CD134) antibody, ivuxolimab, was used to treat the patients. At 0.01 to 10 mg/kg, ivuxolimab was administered intravenously to patients every 2 weeks.

This clone was counted a single time. The antigen is undetermined. The data were produced by immunoSEQ multiplex PCR, yet TCRdb's version contains in-frame clones alone and is incomplete. This table has around 69,000 clones, around 80% appearing once. The CDR3 extends over 14 amino acids. V was pared by 1 base and J by 1 base, with 8 bases between. Germline assignment: CDR1 SGDLS and CDR2 YYNGEE. Notes on the study in general: At 0.1 to 3.0 mg/kg and by week 6, clonal expansion occurred in CD4+ and CD8+ blood T cells.

The rearrangement joins TRBV9 to TRBJ1-1; no definite D call. Here the sequenced sample was CD4+ or CD8+ T cells sorted from blood, taken in a trial of the OX40 agonist ivuxolimab. This TCR was sampled from an adult with an advanced solid tumor such as melanoma, head and neck, liver or kidney cancer. CDR3 nucleotides: TGTGCCAGCAGCGTAACGTCAGAGAACACTGAAGCTTTCTTT. It yields the protein CASSVTSENTEAFF.